This TCR beta chain comes out of a study of CD8 T cells in Susac syndrome. The CDR3 is 13 residues long. Germline lookup yields CDR1 SGHRS and CDR2 YFSETQ. V was pared by 4 bases and J by 0 bases, with 7 bases between. cDNA came from roughly 0.53 to 1 ug RNA primed by random hexamers. TCRdb called the immunoSEQ multiplex PCR reads again in MiXCR, with one record for every CDR3 protein. Seen here are approximately 180,000 distinct CDR3 sequences, 90% to 97% observed once, and the top ten hold under 0.095%. V and J are TRBV5-1 and TRBJ1-1; D unclear. Sequences were obtained from CD4+ T cells from PBMCs. The TCR was taken from a human donor with multiple sclerosis. CDR3 in amino acids: CASSHRVNTEAFF. In DNA form, the CDR3 reads TGCGCCAGCAGCCACCGGGTGAACACTGAAGCTTTCTTT. Together with reference TRBV5-1 and TRBJ1-1, the CDR3 gives the full variable domain: KAGVTQTPRYLIKTRGQQVTLSCSPISGHRSVSWYQQTPGQGLQFLFEYFSETQRNKGNFPGRFSGRQFSNSRSEMNVSTLELGDSALYLCASSHRVNTEAFFGQGTRLTVV.